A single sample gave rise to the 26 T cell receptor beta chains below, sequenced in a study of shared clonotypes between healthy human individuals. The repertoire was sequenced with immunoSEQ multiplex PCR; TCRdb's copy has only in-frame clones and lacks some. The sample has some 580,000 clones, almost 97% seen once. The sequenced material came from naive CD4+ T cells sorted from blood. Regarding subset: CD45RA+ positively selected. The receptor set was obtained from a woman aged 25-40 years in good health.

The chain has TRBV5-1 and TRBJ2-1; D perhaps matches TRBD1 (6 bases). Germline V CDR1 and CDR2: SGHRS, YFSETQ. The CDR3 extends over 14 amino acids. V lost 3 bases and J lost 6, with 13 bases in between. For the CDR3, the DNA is TGCGCCAGCAGCTCAATTACAGGGATCAATGAGCAGTTCTTC. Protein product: CASSSITGINEQFF.

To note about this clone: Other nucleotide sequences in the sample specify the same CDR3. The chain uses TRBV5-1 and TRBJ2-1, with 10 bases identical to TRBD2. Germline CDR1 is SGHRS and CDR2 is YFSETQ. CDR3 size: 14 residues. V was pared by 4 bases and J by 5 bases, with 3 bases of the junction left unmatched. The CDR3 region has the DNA TGCGCCAGCAGCCGTCTAGCGGGAGACAATGAGCAGTTCTTC. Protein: CASSRLAGDNEQFF.

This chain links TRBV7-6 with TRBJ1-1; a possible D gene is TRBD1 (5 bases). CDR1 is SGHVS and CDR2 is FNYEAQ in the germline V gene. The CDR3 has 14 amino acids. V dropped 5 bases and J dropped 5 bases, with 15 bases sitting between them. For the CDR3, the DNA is TGTGCCAGCAGCCCCCTGCGGGGGACTACTGAAGCTTTCTTT. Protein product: CASSPLRGTTEAFF.

CDR3 coding DNA: TGTGCCAGCTCACCATCGGCAGGGTTTAATGAAAAACTGTTTTTT. It specifies CASSPSAGFNEKLFF. The chain is built from TRBV18 and TRBJ1-4, with a possible D match to TRBD1 (5 bases). Germline V gives CDR1 KGHSH, CDR2 LQKENI. The CDR3 has 15 amino acids. The ends were cut back, 2 bases at V and 4 bases at J, with 11 bases in the middle.

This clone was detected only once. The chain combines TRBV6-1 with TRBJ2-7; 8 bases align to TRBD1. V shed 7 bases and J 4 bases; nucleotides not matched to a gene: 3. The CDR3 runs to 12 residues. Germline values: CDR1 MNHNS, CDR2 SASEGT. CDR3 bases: TGTGCCAGCACCACAGGGGGGTACGAGCAGTACTTC. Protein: CASTTGGYEQYF.

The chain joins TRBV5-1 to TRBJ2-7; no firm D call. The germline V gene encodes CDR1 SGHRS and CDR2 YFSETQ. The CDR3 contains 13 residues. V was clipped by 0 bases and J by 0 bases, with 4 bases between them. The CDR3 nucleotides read TGCGCCAGCAGCTTGGCCAACTCCTACGAGCAGTACTTC. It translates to CASSLANSYEQYF. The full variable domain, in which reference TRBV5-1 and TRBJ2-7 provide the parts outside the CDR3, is KAGVTQTPRYLIKTRGQQVTLSCSPISGHRSVSWYQQTPGQGLQFLFEYFSETQRNKGNFPGRFSGRQFSNSRSEMNVSTLELGDSALYLCASSLANSYEQYFGPGTRLTVT.

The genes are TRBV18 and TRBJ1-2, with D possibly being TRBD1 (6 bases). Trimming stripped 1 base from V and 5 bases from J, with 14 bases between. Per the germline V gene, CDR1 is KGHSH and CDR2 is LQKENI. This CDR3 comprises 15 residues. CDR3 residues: CASSPRGAGEYGYTF. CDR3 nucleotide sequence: TGTGCCAGCTCACCACGGGGGGCCGGGGAGTATGGCTACACCTTC.

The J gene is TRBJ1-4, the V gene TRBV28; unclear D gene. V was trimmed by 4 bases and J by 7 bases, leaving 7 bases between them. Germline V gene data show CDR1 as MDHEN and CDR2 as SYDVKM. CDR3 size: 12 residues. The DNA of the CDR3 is TGTGCCAGCAGTTACGGCGGTGAAAAACTGTTTTTT. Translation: CASSYGGEKLFF.

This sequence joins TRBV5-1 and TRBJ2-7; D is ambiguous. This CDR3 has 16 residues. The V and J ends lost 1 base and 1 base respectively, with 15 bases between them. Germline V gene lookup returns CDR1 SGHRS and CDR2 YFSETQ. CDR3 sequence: CASSLFSEAGSYEQYF. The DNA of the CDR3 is TGCGCCAGCAGCTTGTTTTCCGAAGCCGGGTCCTACGAGCAGTACTTC. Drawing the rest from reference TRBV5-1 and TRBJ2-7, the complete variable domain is KAGVTQTPRYLIKTRGQQVTLSCSPISGHRSVSWYQQTPGQGLQFLFEYFSETQRNKGNFPGRFSGRQFSNSRSEMNVSTLELGDSALYLCASSLFSEAGSYEQYFGPGTRLTVT.

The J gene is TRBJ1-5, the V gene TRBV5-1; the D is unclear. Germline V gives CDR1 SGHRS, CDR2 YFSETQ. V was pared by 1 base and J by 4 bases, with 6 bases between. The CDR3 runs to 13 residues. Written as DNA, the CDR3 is TGCGCCAGCAGCTTGACACTTAATCAGCCCCAGCATTTT. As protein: CASSLTLNQPQHF.

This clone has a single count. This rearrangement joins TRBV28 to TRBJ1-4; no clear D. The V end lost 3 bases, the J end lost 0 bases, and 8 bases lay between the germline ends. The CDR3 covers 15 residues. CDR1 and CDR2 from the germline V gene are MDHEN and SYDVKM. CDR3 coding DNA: TGTGCCAGCAGTTTCCCCCCAGCAACTAATGAAAAACTGTTTTTT. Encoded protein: CASSFPPATNEKLFF. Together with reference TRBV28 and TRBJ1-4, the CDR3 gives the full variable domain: DVKVTQSSRYLVKRTGEKVFLECVQDMDHENMFWYRQDPGLGLRLIYFSYDVKMKEKGDIPEGYSVSREKKERFSLILESASTNQTSMYLCASSFPPATNEKLFFGSGTQLSVL.

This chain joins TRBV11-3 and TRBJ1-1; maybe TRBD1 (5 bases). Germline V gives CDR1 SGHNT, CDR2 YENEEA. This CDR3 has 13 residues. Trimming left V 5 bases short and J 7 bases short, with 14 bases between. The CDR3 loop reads CASSGGPRGEAFF. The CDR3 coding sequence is TGTGCCAGCAGCGGGGGTCCGCGGGGTGAAGCTTTCTTT.

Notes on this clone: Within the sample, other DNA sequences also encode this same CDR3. Written as DNA, the CDR3 is TGCGCCAGCAGCTTGGGCCCTAGCGGGAACTCCTACGAGCAGTACTTC. Residues: CASSLGPSGNSYEQYF. The rearrangement uses TRBV5-1 and TRBJ2-7; 9 nucleotides align to TRBD2. Germline-derived CDR1 and CDR2 are SGHRS and YFSETQ. The CDR3 runs 16 residues. Trimming at V came to 0 bases and at J to 0 bases, leaving 4 bases not matched to a gene.

Here the CDR3 reads CASSTGTGGREQYF. The CDR3 DNA reads TGCGCCAGCAGCACCGGGACAGGGGGCAGAGAGCAGTACTTC. This chain connects TRBV10-1 to TRBJ2-7; 12 bases are shared with TRBD1. The CDR3 totals 14 residues. The germline CDR1 and CDR2 sequences are WNHNN and SYGVQD (reference sequence). Trimming at V came to 6 bases and at J to 7 bases, leaving 7 bases not matched to a gene.

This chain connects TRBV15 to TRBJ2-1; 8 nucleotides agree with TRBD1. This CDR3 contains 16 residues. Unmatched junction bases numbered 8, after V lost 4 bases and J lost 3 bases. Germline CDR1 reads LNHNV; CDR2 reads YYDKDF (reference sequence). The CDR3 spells CATSKSGTGDYNEQFF. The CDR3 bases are TGTGCCACCAGCAAATCCGGGACAGGTGACTACAATGAGCAGTTCTTC.

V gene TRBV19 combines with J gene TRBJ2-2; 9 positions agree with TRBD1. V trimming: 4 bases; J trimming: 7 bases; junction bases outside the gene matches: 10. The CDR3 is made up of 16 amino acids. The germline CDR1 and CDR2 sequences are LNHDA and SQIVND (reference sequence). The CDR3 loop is CASSRTGTGIDGELFF. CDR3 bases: TGTGCCAGTAGTAGAACCGGGACAGGGATCGACGGGGAGCTGTTTTTT.

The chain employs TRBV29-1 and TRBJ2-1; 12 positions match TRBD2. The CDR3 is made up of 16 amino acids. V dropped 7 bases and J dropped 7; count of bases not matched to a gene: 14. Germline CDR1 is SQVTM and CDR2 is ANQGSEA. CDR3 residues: CSAQSPSGRARNEQFF. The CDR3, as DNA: TGCAGCGCACAGTCGCCTAGCGGGAGGGCCCGAAATGAGCAGTTCTTC.

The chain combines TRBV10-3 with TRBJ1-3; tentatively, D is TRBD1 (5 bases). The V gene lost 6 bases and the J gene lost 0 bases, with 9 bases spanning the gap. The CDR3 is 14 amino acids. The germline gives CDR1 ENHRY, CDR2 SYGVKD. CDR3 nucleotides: TGTGCCATCAGAGACAGTACCTCTGGAAACACCATATATTTT. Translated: CAIRDSTSGNTIYF.

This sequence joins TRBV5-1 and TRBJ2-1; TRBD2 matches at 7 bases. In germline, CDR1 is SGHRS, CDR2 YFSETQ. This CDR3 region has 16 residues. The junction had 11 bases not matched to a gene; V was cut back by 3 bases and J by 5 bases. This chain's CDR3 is CASSSTGTKGNNEQFF. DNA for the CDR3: TGCGCCAGCAGCTCGACCGGGACTAAGGGGAACAATGAGCAGTTCTTC.

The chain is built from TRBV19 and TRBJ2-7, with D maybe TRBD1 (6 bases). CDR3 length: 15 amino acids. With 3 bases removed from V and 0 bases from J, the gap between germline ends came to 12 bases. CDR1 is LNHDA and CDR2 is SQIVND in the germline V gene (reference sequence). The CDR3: CASSMTGIASYEQYF. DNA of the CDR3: TGTGCCAGTAGTATGACAGGAATCGCCTCCTACGAGCAGTACTTC.

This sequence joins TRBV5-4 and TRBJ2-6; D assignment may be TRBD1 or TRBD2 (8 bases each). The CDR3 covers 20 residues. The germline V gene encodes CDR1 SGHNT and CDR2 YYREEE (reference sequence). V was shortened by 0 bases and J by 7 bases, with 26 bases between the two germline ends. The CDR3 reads CASSLGRGGQADVDANVLTF. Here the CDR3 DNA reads TGTGCCAGCAGCTTGGGCCGGGGGGGACAGGCAGACGTTGACGCCAACGTCCTGACTTTC.

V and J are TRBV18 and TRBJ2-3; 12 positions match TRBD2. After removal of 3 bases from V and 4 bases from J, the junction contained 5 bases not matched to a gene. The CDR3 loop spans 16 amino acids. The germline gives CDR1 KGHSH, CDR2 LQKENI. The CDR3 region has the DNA TGTGCCAGCTCACCGCTAGCGGGAGGGGCACCAGATACGCAGTATTTT. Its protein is CASSPLAGGAPDTQYF.

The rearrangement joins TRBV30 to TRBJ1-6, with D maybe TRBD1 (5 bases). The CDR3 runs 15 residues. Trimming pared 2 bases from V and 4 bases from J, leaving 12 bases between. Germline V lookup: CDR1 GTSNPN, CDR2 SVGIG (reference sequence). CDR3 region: CAWSIGDSYNSPLHF. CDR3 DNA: TGTGCCTGGAGTATAGGGGACTCATATAATTCACCCCTCCACTTT.

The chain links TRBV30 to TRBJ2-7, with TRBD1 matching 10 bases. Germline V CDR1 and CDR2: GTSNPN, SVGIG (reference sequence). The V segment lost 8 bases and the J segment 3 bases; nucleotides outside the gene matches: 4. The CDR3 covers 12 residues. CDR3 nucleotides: TGTGCCGGACAGGGGGGTTACTACGAGCAGTACTTC. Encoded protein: CAGQGGYYEQYF.

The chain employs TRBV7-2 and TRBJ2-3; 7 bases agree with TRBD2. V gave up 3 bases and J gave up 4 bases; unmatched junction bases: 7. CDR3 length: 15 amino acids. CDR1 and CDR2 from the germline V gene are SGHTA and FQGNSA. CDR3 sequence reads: CASSLGGSGADTQYF. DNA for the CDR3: TGTGCCAGCAGCTTGGGGGGGAGTGGGGCAGATACGCAGTATTTT.

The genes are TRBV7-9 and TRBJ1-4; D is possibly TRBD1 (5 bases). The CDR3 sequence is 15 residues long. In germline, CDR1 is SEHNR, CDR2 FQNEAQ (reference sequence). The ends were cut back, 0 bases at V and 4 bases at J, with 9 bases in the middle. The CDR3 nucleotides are TGTGCCAGCAGCTTAGCGCGGGGGTATAATGAAAAACTGTTTTTT. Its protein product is CASSLARGYNEKLFF. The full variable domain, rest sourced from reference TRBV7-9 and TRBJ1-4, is DTGVSQNPRHKITKRGQNVTFRCDPISEHNRLYWYRQTLGQGPEFLTYFQNEAQLEKSRLLSDRFSAERPKGSFSTLEIQRTEQGDSAMYLCASSLARGYNEKLFFGSGTQLSVL.